Presented here are 22 T cell receptor beta chains from one specimen sequenced in a study of T cells in Graves' hyperthyroidism and ophthalmopathy. Authors of the study amplified TCR beta CDR3 regions from RNA transcripts. A first-round RT-PCR of the TCR CDR3 used the HTBI primer set. TCRdb independently ran MiXCR on the multiplex PCR reads; one entry per CDR3 protein. The sample includes approximately 600,000 distinct CDR3 sequences, around 20% of them seen just once. The specimen sequenced was blood. The receptors were sampled from a man aged 25-40 years with Graves' ophthalmopathy.

At least ten counts were recorded for this clonotype. This sequence joins TRBV5-1 and TRBJ2-1, with 7 nucleotides matching TRBD2. CDR3 length: 15 amino acids. V lost 4 bases to trimming and J lost 2 bases; unmatched junction nucleotides: 6. Germline assignment: CDR1 SGHRS and CDR2 YFSETQ. CDR3 bases: TGCGCCAGCAGCCCCAGCGGGGCGGCCTACAATGAGCAGTTCTTC. It yields the protein CASSPSGAAYNEQFF.

The rearrangement joins TRBV29-1 to TRBJ2-7; 7 nucleotides agree with TRBD2. V shed 4 bases, J shed 7 bases, and the junction held 16 bases outside the gene matches. Germline V gene data show CDR1 as SQVTM and CDR2 as ANQGSEA. The CDR3 is 15 amino acids. The CDR3 nucleotides read TGCAGCGTTGCCATCCTTCTAGCGGCGCCGGGGGAGCAGTACTTC. It translates to CSVAILLAAPGEQYF.

V gene TRBV2 combines with J gene TRBJ2-1; 10 bases are shared with TRBD1. This CDR3 has 13 amino acids. Unmatched junction bases numbered 5, after V lost 7 bases and J lost 8 bases. The germline V gene encodes CDR1 SNHLY and CDR2 FYNNEI. CDR3 sequence: CASNQGQGHEQFF. CDR3 in DNA: TGTGCCAGCAATCAGGGACAGGGGCATGAGCAGTTCTTC. The whole variable domain, remainder taken from reference TRBV2 and TRBJ2-1, is EPEVTQTPSHQVTQMGQEVILRCVPISNHLYFYWYRQILGQKVEFLVSFYNNEISEKSEIFDDQFSVERPDGSNFTLKIRSTKLEDSAMYFCASNQGQGHEQFFGPGTRLTVL.

This clonotype appeared a few times. This chain connects TRBV12-3 or TRBV12-4 to TRBJ2-7; D is perhaps TRBD1 (5 bases). This CDR3 spans 14 amino acids. The V and J ends lost 6 bases and 8 bases respectively, with 20 bases between them. DNA for the CDR3: TGTGCCAGCAGCTCAGTCCCGGACAACTCACAGCAGTACTTC. This sequence encodes CASSSVPDNSQQYF.

This clonotype was counted a few times. This chain connects TRBV10-3 to TRBJ2-7; D may be TRBD2 (5 bases). Trimming cost V 4 bases and J 3 bases, with 10 bases left between them. Germline values: CDR1 ENHRY, CDR2 SYGVKD. The CDR3 has 13 amino acids. The CDR3 loop reads CAISGPSGYEQYF. The CDR3 DNA sequence: TGTGCCATCAGTGGGCCCAGCGGCTACGAGCAGTACTTC.

This clonotype has at least ten counts. The rearrangement joins TRBV20-1 to TRBJ2-5; D gene uncertain. The CDR3 is made up of 13 amino acids. Germline CDR1 DFQATT, CDR2 SNEGSKA (reference sequence). V was trimmed by 3 bases and J by 6 bases, leaving 14 bases between them. CDR3 coding DNA: TGCAGTGCTAGTGTTTGGGGTTTGAAGACCCAGTACTTC. It encodes CSASVWGLKTQYF.

The chain has TRBV4-1 and TRBJ2-1; 9 bases map to TRBD2. The V gene end was trimmed by 4 bases and the J gene end by 1 base; junction bases not matched to a gene: 5. The CDR3 is 16 amino acids. The germline CDR1 and CDR2 sequences are MGHRA and YSYEKL. The CDR3 protein is CASSPLAGWSYNEQFF. For the CDR3, the DNA is TGCGCCAGCAGCCCCCTAGCGGGATGGTCCTACAATGAGCAGTTCTTC.

This clonotype was recorded only once. A much larger clone lies a single base off, so this may be a read error. This chain links TRBV7-3 with TRBJ2-3, with a possible D match to TRBD2 (6 bases). CDR3 length: 14 amino acids. Germline V gene lookup returns CDR1 SGHTA and CDR2 FQGTGA. DNA of the CDR3: TGTGTCAGCAGCTTGCGGGGAGAAGCAGATACGCAGTATTTT. Translating it yields CVSSLRGEADTQYF.

The V gene is TRBV7-3, the J gene TRBJ2-1; D possibly uses TRBD1 or TRBD2 (5 bases each). Germline assignment: CDR1 SGHTA and CDR2 FQGTGA. Trimming shortened V by 5 bases and J by 6 bases, and 14 bases separated the two germline ends. This CDR3 contains 14 residues. CDR3 DNA sequence: TGTGCCAGCAGCCCGGACTTGCAGGGCAATGAGCAGTTCTTC. Residues: CASSPDLQGNEQFF. The variable domain in full, completed from reference TRBV7-3 and TRBJ2-1, reads GAGVSQTPSNKVTEKGKYVELRCDPISGHTALYWYRQSLGQGPEFLIYFQGTGAADDSGLPNDRFFAVRPEGSVSTLKIQRTERGDSAVYLCASSPDLQGNEQFFGPGTRLTVL.

This clonotype has ten or more counts. The CDR3 reads CATSEGSSGNLETQYF. CDR3 DNA: TGTGCCACCAGTGAGGGTTCTAGCGGGAACTTGGAGACCCAGTACTTC. This chain connects TRBV24-1 to TRBJ2-5, with TRBD2 identical over 9 bases. V shed 4 bases, J shed 5 bases, and the junction held 10 bases outside the gene matches. This CDR3 has 16 residues. Germline V gene lookup returns CDR1 KGHDR and CDR2 SFDVKD.

V is TRBV4-2 and J is TRBJ2-1; no clear D. In germline, CDR1 is LGHNA, CDR2 YNFKEQ. This CDR3 is 14 amino acids long. V was clipped by 2 bases and J by 7 bases, with 12 bases between them. The CDR3, as DNA: TGTGCCAGCAGCCAATCTAGTATCTCGAATGAGCAGTTCTTC. Its protein is CASSQSSISNEQFF.

This chain joins TRBV12-3 or TRBV12-4 and TRBJ1-2, with no clear D. The CDR3 spans 13 residues. V was clipped by 5 bases and J by 1 base, with 8 bases between them. CDR3 sequence (DNA): TGTGCCAGCAGTCCCACAAGTAACTATGGCTACACCTTC. It codes for CASSPTSNYGYTF.

The V and J genes are TRBV14 and TRBJ2-4; D is possibly TRBD2 (6 bases). CDR3 length: 19 amino acids. Germline values: CDR1 SGHDN, CDR2 FVKESK. Trimming stripped 7 bases from V and 0 bases from J, with 25 bases between. The CDR3 DNA reads as TGTGCCAGCATTATGCCGCGTGGACTAAACCTACTAGCCAAAAACATTCAGTACTTC. It specifies CASIMPRGLNLLAKNIQYF.

CDR3 in amino acids: CSVTINVNTEAFF. The CDR3 nucleotides are TGCAGCGTTACTATTAACGTGAACACTGAAGCTTTCTTT. The chain recombines TRBV29-1 with TRBJ1-1; no definite D call. The CDR3 is 13 amino acids. CDR1 and CDR2 (germline): SQVTM, ANQGSEA. V was pared by 5 bases and J by 0 bases, with 10 bases between.

The rearrangement uses TRBV7-2 and TRBJ1-1; D may be TRBD1 (5 bases). This CDR3 has 14 residues. V lost 3 bases and J 2 bases, leaving 10 bases between the germline ends. CDR1 and CDR2 (germline): SGHTA, FQGNSA. Here the CDR3 DNA reads TGTGCCAGCAGCTTGGGATGGGACAACACTGAAGCTTTCTTT. The encoded protein is CASSLGWDNTEAFF.

The CDR3 nucleotides are TGTATTTACGGGCCGAGGCCCACAGATACGCAGTATTTT. It is translated as CIYGPRPTDTQYF. V and J are TRBV24-1 and TRBJ2-3, with D unresolved. Germline CDR1 KGHDR, CDR2 SFDVKD. CDR3 length: 13 amino acids.

This clonotype was observed a handful of times. The chain couples TRBV6-5 to TRBJ2-1, with D perhaps TRBD1 or TRBD2 (5 bases each). Trimming removed 0 bases at V and 4 bases at J, with 10 bases between. This CDR3 contains 15 residues. Germline V lookup: CDR1 MNHEY, CDR2 SVGAGI. CDR3 sequence: CASSYSGPIYNEQFF. CDR3 bases: TGTGCCAGCAGTTACTCGGGACCGATTTACAATGAGCAGTTCTTC.

V gene TRBV11-2 combines with J gene TRBJ1-5; possibly TRBD1 for D (5 bases). Germline V gene lookup returns CDR1 SGHAT and CDR2 FQNNGV. The CDR3 loop spans 14 amino acids. Between the trimmed V and J ends, which lost 3 bases and 6 bases, there was a span of 12 bases. The CDR3 is CASSLAGTAQPQHF. The CDR3 bases are TGTGCCAGCAGCTTGGCTGGGACCGCTCAGCCCCAGCATTTT.

The CDR3 loop reads CASRDTTYEQYF. Written as DNA, the CDR3 is TGTGCCAGCCGGGACACCACCTACGAGCAGTACTTC. The chain recombines TRBV6-1 with TRBJ2-7; maybe TRBD1 (6 bases). Germline V gene lookup returns CDR1 MNHNS and CDR2 SASEGT. Trimming left V 8 bases short and J 2 bases short, with 10 bases between. The CDR3 covers 12 residues.

The table lists this clonotype with a few counts. V is TRBV9 and J is TRBJ2-7; 10 bases line up with TRBD1. This CDR3 has 14 amino acids. The ends lost 3 bases at V and 3 bases at J; junction bases unmatched: 3. In germline, CDR1 is SGDLS, CDR2 YYNGEE. CDR3 in DNA: TGTGCCAGCAGCGAGGGACAGGGGAACTACGAGCAGTACTTC. Translating gives CASSEGQGNYEQYF.

CDR3 sequence reads: CASSQGTHHSNYGYTF. CDR3 sequence (DNA): TGCGCCAGCAGCCAAGGGACACACCATTCTAACTATGGCTACACCTTC. This chain uses TRBV4-3 with TRBJ1-2, with a possible D match to TRBD1 (5 bases). V lost 1 base, J lost 0 bases, and 12 bases lay in between. Germline V gives CDR1 LGHNA, CDR2 YSLEER. CDR3 length equals 16 residues.

The chain uses TRBV20-1 and TRBJ2-2, with a possible D match to TRBD1 (5 bases). Germline-derived CDR1 and CDR2 are DFQATT and SNEGSKA (reference sequence). The ends were cut back, 1 base at V and 4 bases at J, with 10 bases in the middle. The CDR3 has 14 residues. The CDR3 bases are TGCAGTGCTAGAGGCAGGACAACCACCGGGGAGCTGTTTTTT. Translation: CSARGRTTTGELFF.